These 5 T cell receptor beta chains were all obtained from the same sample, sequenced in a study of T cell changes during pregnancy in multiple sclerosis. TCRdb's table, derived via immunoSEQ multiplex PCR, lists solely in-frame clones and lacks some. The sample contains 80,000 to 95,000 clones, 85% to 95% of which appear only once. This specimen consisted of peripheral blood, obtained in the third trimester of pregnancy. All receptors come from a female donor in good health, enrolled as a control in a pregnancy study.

CDR3 loop: CASTRGELGGDEQFF. The CDR3 nucleotides read TGTGCCAGTACCCGCGGGGAGTTGGGGGGGGATGAGCAGTTCTTC. The chain combines TRBV19 with TRBJ2-1; TRBD2 aligns across 7 bases. Trimming cost V 7 bases and J 8 bases; bases outside gene matches: 14. The CDR3 is 15 residues long. The germline gives CDR1 LNHDA, CDR2 SQIVND (reference sequence).

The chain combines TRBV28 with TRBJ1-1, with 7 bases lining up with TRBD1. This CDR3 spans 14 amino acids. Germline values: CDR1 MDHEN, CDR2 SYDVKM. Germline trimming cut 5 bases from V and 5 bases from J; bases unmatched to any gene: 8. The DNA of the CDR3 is TGTGCCAGCAGTACCACAGGGGTTGGTACTGAAGCTTTCTTT. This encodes CASSTTGVGTEAFF.

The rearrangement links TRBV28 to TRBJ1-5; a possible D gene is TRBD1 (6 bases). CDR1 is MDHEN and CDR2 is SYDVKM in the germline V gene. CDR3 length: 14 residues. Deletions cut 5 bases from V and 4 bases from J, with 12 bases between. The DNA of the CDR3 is TGTGCCAGCAGTCAGGGGATTGTTAATCAGCCCCAGCATTTT. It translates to CASSQGIVNQPQHF. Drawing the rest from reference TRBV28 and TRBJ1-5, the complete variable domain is DVKVTQSSRYLVKRTGEKVFLECVQDMDHENMFWYRQDPGLGLRLIYFSYDVKMKEKGDIPEGYSVSREKKERFSLILESASTNQTSMYLCASSQGIVNQPQHFGDGTRLSIL.

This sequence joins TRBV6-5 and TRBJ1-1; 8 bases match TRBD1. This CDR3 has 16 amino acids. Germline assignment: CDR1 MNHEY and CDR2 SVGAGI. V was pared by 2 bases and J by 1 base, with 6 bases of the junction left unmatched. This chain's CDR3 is CASSYNQGAGNTEAFF. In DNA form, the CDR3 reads TGTGCCAGCAGTTACAATCAGGGGGCAGGGAACACTGAAGCTTTCTTT.

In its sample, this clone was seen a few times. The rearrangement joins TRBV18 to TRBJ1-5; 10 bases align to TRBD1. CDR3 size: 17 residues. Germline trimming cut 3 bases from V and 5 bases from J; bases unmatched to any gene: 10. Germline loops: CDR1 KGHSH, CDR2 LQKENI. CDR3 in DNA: TGTGCCAGCTCACCCAGGCCGGGACAGGGGTGGGATCAGCCCCAGCATTTT. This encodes CASSPRPGQGWDQPQHF.